These T cell receptor beta chains were read from a single sample in a study of OX40 agonist ivuxolimab in advanced cancers. Clones were read by immunoSEQ multiplex PCR, and TCRdb kept only the in-frame ones, dropping some. The sample lists roughly 30,000 clones, 88% occurring once. Sequencing was performed on CD4+ or CD8+ T cells sorted from blood, taken in a trial of the OX40 agonist ivuxolimab. The receptors here all came from an adult with an advanced solid tumor such as melanoma, head and neck, liver or kidney cancer. The CDR3 runs from the conserved cysteine through the conserved F or W. The D gene is left open where the match is weak. Clone sizes are given selectively: once, few, many, or a class where the clone is expanded.

clone size: .; J gene: TRBJ2-7; D gene: .; CDR3 length: 14; V gene: TRBV5-1; CDR3 protein: CASSLGRGGNEQYF; CDR3 DNA: TGCGCCAGCAGCTTGGGTCGAGGCGGGAACGAGCAGTACTTC
clone size: .; J gene: TRBJ2-4; D gene: .; CDR3 length: 11; V gene: TRBV30; CDR3 protein: CAWRDKNIQYF; CDR3 DNA: TGTGCCTGGAGGGACAAAAACATTCAGTACTTC
clone size: .; J gene: TRBJ2-1; D gene: .; CDR3 length: 14; V gene: TRBV6-6; CDR3 protein: CASGRDGSYNEQFF; CDR3 DNA: TGTGCCAGCGGCCGGGACGGCTCCTACAATGAGCAGTTCTTC
clone size: .; J gene: TRBJ1-1; D gene: .; CDR3 length: 17; V gene: TRBV11-2; CDR3 protein: CASSLDHYTGLNTEAFF; CDR3 DNA: TGTGCCAGCAGCTTAGATCACTACACAGGGTTGAACACTGAAGCTTTCTTT
clone size: .; J gene: TRBJ2-1; D gene: .; CDR3 length: 14; V gene: TRBV5-6; CDR3 protein: CASSLDGRGNEQFF; CDR3 DNA: TGTGCCAGCAGCTTGGACGGAAGGGGGAATGAGCAGTTCTTC
clone size: .; J gene: TRBJ2-3; D gene: TRBD2; CDR3 length: 15; V gene: TRBV13; CDR3 protein: CASSLSGGGTDTQYF; CDR3 DNA: TGTGCCAGCAGCCTCAGCGGGGGCGGCACAGATACGCAGTATTTT
clone size: .; J gene: TRBJ1-1; D gene: TRBD1; CDR3 length: 16; V gene: TRBV5-6; CDR3 protein: CASRPYGTDKYTEAFF; CDR3 DNA: TGTGCCAGCAGGCCGTACGGGACAGATAAATACACTGAAGCTTTCTTT
clone size: once; J gene: TRBJ2-1; D gene: .; CDR3 length: 16; V gene: TRBV5-4; CDR3 protein: CASSQEGGLINNEQFF; CDR3 DNA: TGCGCCAGCAGCCAAGAGGGGGGGCTAATTAACAATGAGCAGTTCTTC
clone size: .; J gene: TRBJ1-1; D gene: .; CDR3 length: 13; V gene: TRBV29-1; CDR3 protein: CSVEQGRATEAFF; CDR3 DNA: TGCAGCGTGGAACAGGGTCGTGCCACTGAAGCTTTCTTT
clone size: .; J gene: TRBJ2-1; D gene: .; CDR3 length: 17; V gene: TRBV21-1; CDR3 protein: CASSKGQRGPPYNEQFF; CDR3 DNA: TGTGCCAGCAGCAAAGGGCAACGGGGGCCTCCTTACAATGAGCAGTTCTTC
clone size: .; J gene: TRBJ1-1; D gene: .; CDR3 length: 16; V gene: TRBV27; CDR3 protein: CASSVYSPAGGTEAFF; CDR3 DNA: TGTGCCAGCAGTGTGTACAGCCCCGCGGGGGGAACTGAAGCTTTCTTT
clone size: .; J gene: TRBJ2-7; D gene: TRBD1; CDR3 length: 15; V gene: TRBV18; CDR3 protein: CASSTEVDRVMEQYF; CDR3 DNA: TGTGCCAGCTCCACGGAGGTGGACAGGGTTATGGAGCAGTACTTC
clone size: .; J gene: TRBJ1-5; D gene: .; CDR3 length: 14; V gene: TRBV19; CDR3 protein: CASKYGGGNQPQHF; CDR3 DNA: TGTGCCAGTAAGTACGGGGGTGGCAATCAGCCCCAGCATTTT
clone size: once; J gene: TRBJ2-6; D gene: .; CDR3 length: 13; V gene: TRBV6-5; CDR3 protein: CASSSAGANVLTF; CDR3 DNA: TGTGCCAGCTCTTCCGCTGGGGCCAACGTCCTGACTTTC
clone size: .; J gene: TRBJ2-7; D gene: .; CDR3 length: 12; V gene: TRBV7-9; CDR3 protein: CASSLAGSEQYF; CDR3 DNA: TGTGCCAGCAGCTTAGCCGGCTCGGAGCAGTACTTC
clone size: .; J gene: TRBJ2-7; D gene: .; CDR3 length: 12; V gene: TRBV5-4; CDR3 protein: CASSDQGSEQYF; CDR3 DNA: TGTGCCAGCAGCGACCAGGGGTCTGAGCAGTACTTC